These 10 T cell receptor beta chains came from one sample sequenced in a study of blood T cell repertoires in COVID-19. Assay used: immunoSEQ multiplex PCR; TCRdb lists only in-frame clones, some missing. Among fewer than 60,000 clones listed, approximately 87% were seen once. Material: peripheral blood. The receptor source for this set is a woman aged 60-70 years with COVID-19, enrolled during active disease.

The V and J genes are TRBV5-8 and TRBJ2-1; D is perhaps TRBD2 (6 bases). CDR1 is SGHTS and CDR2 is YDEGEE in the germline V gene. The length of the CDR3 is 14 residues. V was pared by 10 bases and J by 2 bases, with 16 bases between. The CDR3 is CAARSGLTYNEQFF. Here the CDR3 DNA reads TGTGCCGCCAGGTCGGGACTGACCTACAATGAGCAGTTCTTC.

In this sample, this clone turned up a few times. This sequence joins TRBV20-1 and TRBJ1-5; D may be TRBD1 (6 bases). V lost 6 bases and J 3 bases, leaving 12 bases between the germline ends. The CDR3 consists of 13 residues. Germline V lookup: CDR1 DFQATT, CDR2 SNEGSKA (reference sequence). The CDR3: CSASGQINQPQHF. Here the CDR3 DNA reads TGCAGTGCCAGTGGACAGATCAATCAGCCCCAGCATTTT.

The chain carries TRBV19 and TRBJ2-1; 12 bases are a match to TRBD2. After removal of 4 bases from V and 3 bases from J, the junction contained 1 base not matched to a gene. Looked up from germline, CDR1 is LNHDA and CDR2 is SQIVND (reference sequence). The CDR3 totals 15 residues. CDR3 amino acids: CASSTSGRGYNEQFF. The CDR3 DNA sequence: TGTGCCAGTAGTACTAGCGGGAGGGGCTACAATGAGCAGTTCTTC. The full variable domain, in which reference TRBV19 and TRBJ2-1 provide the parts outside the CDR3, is DGGITQSPKYLFRKEGQNVTLSCEQNLNHDAMYWYRQDPGQGLRLIYYSQIVNDFQKGDIAEGYSVSREKKESFPLTVTSAQKNPTAFYLCASSTSGRGYNEQFFGPGTRLTVL.

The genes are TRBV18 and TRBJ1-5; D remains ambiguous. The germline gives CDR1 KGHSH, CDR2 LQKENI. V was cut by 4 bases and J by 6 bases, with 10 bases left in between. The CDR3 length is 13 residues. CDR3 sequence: CASSLMRGQPQHF. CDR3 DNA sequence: TGTGCCAGCTCACTGATGCGGGGTCAGCCCCAGCATTTT.

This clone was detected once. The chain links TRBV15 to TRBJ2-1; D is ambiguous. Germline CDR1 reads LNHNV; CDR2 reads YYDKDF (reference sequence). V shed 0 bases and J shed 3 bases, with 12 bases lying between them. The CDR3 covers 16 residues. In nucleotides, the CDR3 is TGTGCCACCAGCAGAGATAGAGGTTTGGGCTACAATGAGCAGTTCTTC. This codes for CATSRDRGLGYNEQFF.

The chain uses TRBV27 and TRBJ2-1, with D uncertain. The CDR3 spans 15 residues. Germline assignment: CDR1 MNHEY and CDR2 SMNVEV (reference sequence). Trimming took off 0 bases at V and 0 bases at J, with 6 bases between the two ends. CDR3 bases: TGTGCCAGCAGTTTATCAGCGAACTCCTACAATGAGCAGTTCTTC. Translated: CASSLSANSYNEQFF.

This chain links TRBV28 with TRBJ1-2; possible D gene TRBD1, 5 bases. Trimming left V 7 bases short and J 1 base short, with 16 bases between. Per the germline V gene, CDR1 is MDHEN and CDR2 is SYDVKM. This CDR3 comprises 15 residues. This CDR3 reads CASTTRTGVNYGYTF. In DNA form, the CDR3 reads TGTGCCAGCACTACACGTACGGGGGTTAACTATGGCTACACCTTC.

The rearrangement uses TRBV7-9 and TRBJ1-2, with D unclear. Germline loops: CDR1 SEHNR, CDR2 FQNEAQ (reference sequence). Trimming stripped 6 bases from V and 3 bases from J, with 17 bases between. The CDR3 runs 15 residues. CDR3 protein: CASRSSVRFYYGYTF. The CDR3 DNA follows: TGTGCCAGCAGATCGAGCGTTCGGTTCTACTATGGCTACACCTTC. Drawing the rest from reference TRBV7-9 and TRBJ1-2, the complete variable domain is DTGVSQNPRHKITKRGQNVTFRCDPISEHNRLYWYRQTLGQGPEFLTYFQNEAQLEKSRLLSDRFSAERPKGSFSTLEIQRTEQGDSAMYLCASRSSVRFYYGYTFGSGTRLTVV.

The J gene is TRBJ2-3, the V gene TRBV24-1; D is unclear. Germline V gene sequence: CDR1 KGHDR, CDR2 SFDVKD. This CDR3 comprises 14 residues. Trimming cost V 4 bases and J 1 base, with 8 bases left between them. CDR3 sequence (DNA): TGTGCCACCAGTGACCCAACAGGCACAGATACGCAGTATTTT. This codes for CATSDPTGTDTQYF.

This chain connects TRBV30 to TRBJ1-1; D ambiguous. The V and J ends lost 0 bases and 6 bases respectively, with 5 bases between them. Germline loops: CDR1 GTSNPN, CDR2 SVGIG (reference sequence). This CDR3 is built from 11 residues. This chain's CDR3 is CAWSVRSEAFF. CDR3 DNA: TGTGCCTGGAGTGTACGGTCTGAAGCTTTCTTT.